This TCR beta chain is from a study of identical twins. V lost 5 bases and J lost 4, with 12 bases in between. CDR1 and CDR2 from the germline V gene are DFQATT and SNEGSKA (reference sequence). The CDR3 contains 13 residues. Remarks on this clonotype: Its matching antigen is unknown.

Notes on the study in general: The study drew conclusions from cross-sectional statistical analysis, not from following the same donors.

One entry per CDR3 protein results from TCRdb running MiXCR on the 5' RACE reads. Among 700,000 to 950,000 distinct CDR3 sequences, 9% to 15% were seen once, and the ten largest hold around 1.6%. This sample also belongs to another study, concerning yellow fever vaccine responses in identical twins.

The sequence was collected from a woman aged 18-29 years in good health. The sequenced material came from PBMCs. The chain recombines TRBV20-1 with TRBJ1-3; D is unresolved. Written as DNA, the CDR3 is TGCAGTGCTCCGGCCACGGGAGGAAACACCATATATTTT. Translated, it gives CSAPATGGNTIYF.